This TCR beta chain was retrieved from a study of shared clonotypes between healthy human individuals (dated by TCRdb to the early 2020s). Describing the broader study: The cohort comprised a couple of women and a few men aged 18 to 49 years. Blood TCR repertoires of five healthy adults were deeply sequenced to estimate repertoire size and the extent of clonotype sharing between individuals. Per donor, three plates each were used for CD4 naive and CD4 memory, two for CD8 naive, and one for CD8 memory. Between about 0.85 and 8.9 billion PBMCs per donor were obtained by leukapheresis. To increase sequencing depth and limit assay-specific biases, TCR repertoire library preparation and sequencing were carried out by different laboratories using diverse techniques.

Using the deep immunoSEQ assay, TCR CDR3 regions were amplified from genomic DNA by multiplex PCR. Extracted genomic DNA from each cell subset was distributed evenly across all wells of several immunoSEQ 96-well plates, and each plate was treated as a replicate. Each replicate PCR for sorted subsets received roughly 0.2 ug genomic DNA, equal to roughly 30,000 T cell genomes. Purified libraries were quantified with a Qubit 3.0 fluorometer, sized on a Bioanalyzer 2100, and re-quantified with the KAPA Library Quantification kit. Each immunoSEQ 96-well plate was sequenced on its own single-read 150-cycle Illumina NextSeq 550 flow cell. As for the authors' bioinformatics: Because the immunoSEQ output held only junctional sequences and lacked quality scores, the filtering could not match the filtering applied to full-length reads. To assign V/J genes and CDR3, sequences were annotated against IMGT germline references using PyIR, a Python wrapper for IgBLAST v1.9. Reads were removed for weak V/J assignments (E-value above 1e-6), missing CDR3, stop codons, out-of-frame junctions, or ambiguous translated residues. V3J clonotypes were defined as sequences sharing an identical inferred V gene, J gene, and CDR3 amino acid sequence. The percentage overlap between two repertoires was calculated by dividing the number of shared unique clonotypes by the size of the smaller repertoire. Three approaches were used to assess repertoire richness: RTK rarefaction, the Chao1 estimator, and Recon v2.1 estimates of unobserved clonotypes. OLGA was used to compute generation probabilities for all TCRbeta clonotypes that the gDNA method yielded from a few donors. The source is immuneACCESS, and TCRdb retained only in-frame sequences with V and J called. Part of the clones is not carried over; for the studies checked, unresolved V genes explain less than half of this, and the remainder is unexplained. V, J and clone size are those of that table, while D and trimming were read from the DNA. The sample records a few million clones, almost 96% of which are singletons. Jointly, the top ten make up around 0.13% of the sample.

About this clone: No cognate antigen has been identified for it. Per-base quality was not reported, and no clone a single base away is much larger than it.

Donors were healthy HIV-negative adults with no recently reported acute infections or vaccinations. Every donor was a Caucasian adult living in Nashville, Tennessee, USA. CD4+ T cells were enriched by magnetic negative selection, after which naive cells were positively selected on CD45RA and the negative fraction was taken as the memory subset. Blood was obtained by leukapheresis, after which PBMCs were separated by Ficoll-Histopaque density gradient centrifugation and cryopreserved in liquid nitrogen vapor phase. Analytical flow cytometry was used to check the purity and quantity of every magnetically sorted T cell population. From each sorted fraction, genomic DNA was isolated and quantified by UV absorbance on a Nanodrop 2000c. General conclusions and limits of the study: Incomplete sequencing was indicated by rarefaction of sorted-subset datasets, despite the large sequencing depth. Only blood was sampled, and tissue TCR repertoires likely differ from those in blood. Naive subsets generally had larger estimated clonotype richness than memory subsets did. Compared with non-shared clonotypes, the clonotypes found in all four sorted-subset donors had higher generation probabilities. Because the study included a small number of donors, the genetic and exposure-history diversity represented was limited. Across a handful of donors, roughly 5.1% of naive CD4, roughly 3.8% of naive CD8, 2% to 2.5% of memory CD4, and 0.4% to 0.45% of memory CD8 clonotypes were shared. Pairwise subsampling led to the expectation that sequencing depth would affect the degree of clonotype sharing among donors.

V and J are truncated by 2 bases and 5 bases respectively, leaving an intervening sequence of 10 bases. Per the germline V gene, MGHDK is the CDR1 and SYGVNS is the CDR2. From its cysteine to its phenylalanine, the CDR3 spans 14 amino acids. The CDR3 DNA has 42 bases and is translated from base 1. Specimen: naive CD4+ T cells sorted from blood. What the cell subset or site label conveys for this sample: CD45RA+ positively selected. The clonotype was recovered from a man aged 18 to 30 in good health. The V and J genes are TRBV25-1 and TRBJ1-5; confidence is insufficient to name the D gene. The CDR3 corresponds to CASSETGLHQPQHF. The nucleotides are TGTGCCAGCAGTGAAACGGGCCTCCATCAGCCCCAGCATTTT.